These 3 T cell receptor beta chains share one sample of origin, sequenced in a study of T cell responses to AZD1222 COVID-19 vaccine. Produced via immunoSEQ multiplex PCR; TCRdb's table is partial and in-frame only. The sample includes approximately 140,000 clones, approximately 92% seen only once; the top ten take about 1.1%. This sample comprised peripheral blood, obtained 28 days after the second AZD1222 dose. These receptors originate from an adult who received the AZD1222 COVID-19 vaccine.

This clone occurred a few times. The DNA for the CDR3 is TGTGCCAGCAGCTTAGGTGGCAGGACAGATACGCAGTATTTT. Protein product: CASSLGGRTDTQYF. The chain joins TRBV11-3 to TRBJ2-3; D is ambiguous. Germline V gene data show CDR1 as SGHNT and CDR2 as YENEEA. The CDR3 is made up of 14 amino acids. V gave up 1 base and J gave up 3 bases, with 8 bases separating them. Combining the CDR3 with reference TRBV11-3 and TRBJ2-3 gives the whole variable domain EAGVVQSPRYKIIEKKQPVAFWCNPISGHNTLYWYLQNLGQGPELLIRYENEEAVDDSQLPKDRFSAERLKGVDSTLKIQPAELGDSAVYLCASSLGGRTDTQYFGPGTRLTVL.

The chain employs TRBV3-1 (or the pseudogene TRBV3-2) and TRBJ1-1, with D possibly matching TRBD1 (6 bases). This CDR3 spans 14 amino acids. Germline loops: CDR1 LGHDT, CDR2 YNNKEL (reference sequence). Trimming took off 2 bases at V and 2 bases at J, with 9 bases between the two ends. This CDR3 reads CASSQRQVNTEAFF. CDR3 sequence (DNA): TGTGCCAGCAGCCAAAGACAGGTTAACACTGAAGCTTTCTTT.

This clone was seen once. The chain's CDR3 is CASSPARGLAGGETQYF. CDR3 coding DNA: TGTGCCAGCAGTCCCGCCCGTGGACTAGCGGGAGGAGAGACCCAGTACTTC. V usage is TRBV27 and J usage is TRBJ2-5; 14 positions agree with TRBD2. The trim removed 5 bases at V and 4 bases at J, leaving 9 bases unmatched. Germline values: CDR1 MNHEY, CDR2 SMNVEV (reference sequence). This CDR3 comprises 17 residues.